These 10 T cell receptor beta chains were all obtained from the same sample, sequenced in a study of T cell responses to AZD1222 COVID-19 vaccine. Libraries were prepared by immunoSEQ multiplex PCR; TCRdb keeps only in-frame clonotypes and omits some of them. The table records fewer than 130,000 clones, roughly four fifths of them present only once. Sequencing used peripheral blood, obtained on day 0 of AZD1222 vaccination. The receptors originated from an adult in good health.

The rearrangement joins TRBV6-5 to TRBJ1-5, with a weak D call TRBD1 (5 bases). CDR1 is MNHEY and CDR2 is SVGAGI in the germline V gene. V lost 4 bases to trimming and J lost 3 bases, with 13 bases between them. The CDR3 is made up of 15 amino acids. CDR3 bases: TGTGCCAGCAGTTTTTGGACAAAAGACAATCAGCCCCAGCATTTT. It translates to CASSFWTKDNQPQHF.

The chain has TRBV3-1 (or the pseudogene TRBV3-2) and TRBJ2-2, with TRBD1 as a possible D gene (6 bases). Germline lookup yields CDR1 LGHDT and CDR2 YNNKEL (reference sequence). V lost 4 bases and J lost 4, with 10 bases in between. The CDR3 is 14 amino acids. Here the CDR3 reads CASSRTARTGELFF. The CDR3 DNA reads as TGTGCCAGCAGCCGGACAGCCCGCACCGGGGAGCTGTTTTTT.

This rearrangement joins TRBV2 to TRBJ2-5, with D uncertain. This CDR3 is 15 amino acids long. CDR1 is SNHLY, CDR2 FYNNEI, per germline. V was clipped by 4 bases and J by 2 bases, with 14 bases between them. The CDR3 loop is CASSGLTLIQETQYF. As DNA, the CDR3 is TGTGCCAGCAGTGGATTGACCTTGATACAAGAGACCCAGTACTTC.

V and J are TRBV5-1 and TRBJ2-6, with D tentatively TRBD2 (6 bases). In germline, CDR1 is SGHRS, CDR2 YFSETQ. The CDR3 length is 14 residues. V was pared by 9 bases and J by 0 bases, with 10 bases between. The CDR3 DNA is TGCGCCACAACGGGGGACTCTGGGGCCAACGTCCTGACTTTC. Encoded protein: CATTGDSGANVLTF.

V gene TRBV6-1 combines with J gene TRBJ1-2, with D hard to call. Trimming pared 0 bases from V and 2 bases from J, leaving 10 bases between. Germline CDR1 reads MNHNS; CDR2 reads SASEGT. This CDR3 is 15 amino acids long. The CDR3 is CASSEAFWENYGYTF. CDR3 nucleotides: TGTGCCAGCAGTGAAGCATTTTGGGAGAACTATGGCTACACCTTC.

The chain carries TRBV7-2 and TRBJ2-1; 13 positions match TRBD2. Germline loops: CDR1 SGHTA, CDR2 FQGNSA. With 3 bases clipped from V and 2 bases from J, the junction kept 7 bases outside the gene matches. There are 18 residues in the CDR3. CDR3 DNA sequence: TGTGCCAGCAGCTTCCGACGACTAGCGGGAGGAACCTACAATGAGCAGTTCTTC. Translated, it gives CASSFRRLAGGTYNEQFF.

The chain carries TRBV4-3 and TRBJ1-2; 7 bases map to TRBD1. Germline V gene lookup returns CDR1 LGHNA and CDR2 YSLEER. The CDR3 totals 14 residues. J lost 2 bases, V lost 0 bases, and 0 bases had no gene match. CDR3 sequence: CASSQDRGNYGYTF. CDR3 sequence (DNA): TGCGCCAGCAGCCAAGACAGGGGGAACTATGGCTACACCTTC.

The CDR3 DNA reads as TGCAGTGCTAGTCCCCCTAGAGGGGCCTGGGGCTACACCTTC. It specifies CSASPPRGAWGYTF. The gene calls are TRBV20-1 and TRBJ1-2; a weak D match, TRBD1 (5 bases). Per germline, CDR1 DFQATT and CDR2 SNEGSKA (reference sequence). The CDR3 totals 14 residues. Trimming pared 3 bases from V and 8 bases from J, leaving 19 bases between.

The V call is TRBV24-1, the J call TRBJ2-3, with 8 bases that match TRBD2. The CDR3 runs 17 residues. The J segment lost 9 bases and the V segment lost 4 bases, leaving 17 bases of the junction unmatched. The germline V gene has CDR1 KGHDR and CDR2 SFDVKD. The CDR3 is CATSDTYGGAGGETQYF. In DNA form, the CDR3 reads TGTGCCACCAGTGACACATACGGGGGGGCCGGTGGAGAAACGCAGTATTTT.

This chain links TRBV7-2 with TRBJ1-2; D is unclear. Germline values: CDR1 SGHTA, CDR2 FQGNSA. V dropped 2 bases and J dropped 8 bases, with 18 bases sitting between them. The CDR3 is made up of 15 amino acids. The CDR3, as DNA: TGTGCCAGCAGCTTACCCACACAGCGTGGTGACGGCTACACCTTC. It encodes CASSLPTQRGDGYTF.